Following are 21 T cell receptor beta chains from one sample sequenced in a study of blood T cell repertoires in COVID-19. Profiling relied on immunoSEQ multiplex PCR, and the TCRdb table lists in-frame clones only, not all of them. The table has just over 60,000 clones, over 75% seen once. What was sequenced was peripheral blood. These receptor sequences come from a man aged 55-75 years with acute or convalescent COVID-19.

The V call is TRBV5-8, the J call TRBJ1-6; 8 nucleotides match TRBD1. The length of the CDR3 is 16 residues. The V gene end was trimmed by 4 bases and the J gene end by 7 bases; junction bases not matched to a gene: 10. In germline, CDR1 is SGHTS, CDR2 YDEGEE. This CDR3 reads CASSRRPTGVNSPLHF. The CDR3 coding sequence is TGTGCCAGCAGCCGACGCCCGACAGGGGTAAATTCACCCCTCCACTTT.

In its sample, this clone was seen once. The chain has TRBV21-1 and TRBJ2-2; the table's D call TRBD2 went unverified against the DNA. TRBV21-1 has pseudogene status. CDR3 length equals 20 residues. The CDR3 here is CASSKEVASGRDPYTGELFF. The CDR3 coding sequence is TGTGCCAGCAGCAAAGAAGTCGCTAGCGGGAGGGACCCTTACACCGGGGAGCTGTTTTTT.

In DNA, the CDR3 is TGTGCCAGCAGGCATCACAGGGGCGGCGATGAGCAGTTCTTC. Its translation is CASRHHRGGDEQFF. This chain links TRBV3-1 (or the pseudogene TRBV3-2) with TRBJ2-1, with TRBD1 identical over 7 bases. The J segment lost 8 bases and the V segment lost 6 bases, leaving 10 bases of the junction unmatched. In germline, CDR1 is LGHDT, CDR2 YNNKEL (reference sequence). The CDR3 is 14 residues long.

The rearrangement links TRBV4-2 to TRBJ2-1, with 8 bases fitting TRBD2. V trimming: 2 bases; J trimming: 0 bases; junction bases outside the gene matches: 3. This CDR3 spans 16 amino acids. Germline lookup yields CDR1 LGHNA and CDR2 YNFKEQ. The CDR3 DNA is TGTGCCAGCAGCCAATCCGGGACTAGCTCCTACAATGAGCAGTTCTTC. This sequence encodes CASSQSGTSSYNEQFF.

In its sample, this clone was seen once. The rearrangement joins TRBV24-1 to TRBJ2-2; 10 bases match TRBD1. Germline CDR1 KGHDR, CDR2 SFDVKD. V shed 4 bases and J 11 bases; nucleotides not matched to a gene: 9. This CDR3 contains 15 residues. The CDR3 region is CATSEPRQGATELFF. CDR3 coding DNA: TGTGCCACCAGTGAACCGAGACAGGGGGCCACCGAGCTGTTTTTT.

The rearrangement uses TRBV19 and TRBJ2-1; 9 bases fit TRBD2. V was clipped by 5 bases and J by 5 bases; unmatched bases: 10. The CDR3 contains 16 residues. The germline V gene encodes CDR1 LNHDA and CDR2 SQIVND (reference sequence). The DNA for the CDR3 is TGTGCCAGTAGTTGGGGCGGGAGGGCCACAAACAATGAGCAGTTCTTC. Encoded protein: CASSWGGRATNNEQFF.

The chain links TRBV6-6 to TRBJ1-2; 7 nucleotides line up with TRBD1. Germline assignment: CDR1 MNHNY and CDR2 SVGAGI (reference sequence). Unmatched junction bases numbered 7, after V lost 6 bases and J lost 0 bases. The CDR3 totals 15 residues. The CDR3 DNA reads TGTGCCAGCAGCCGCGGGACAGTAGCTAACTATGGCTACACCTTC. This codes for CASSRGTVANYGYTF.

The CDR3 DNA follows: TGTGCCAGCAGCCCGGCTCTAGCGTACCCTAAGGAGCAGTACTTC. Translation: CASSPALAYPKEQYF. The V call is TRBV7-9, the J call TRBJ2-7, with D perhaps TRBD2 (6 bases). This CDR3 has 15 residues. The germline CDR1 and CDR2 sequences are SEHNR and FQNEAQ (reference sequence). Trimming cost V 5 bases and J 7 bases, with 21 bases left between them.

This CDR3 is CASSLPGKSKNIQYF. CDR3 nucleotide sequence: TGTGCCAGCAGCTTGCCGGGGAAGTCCAAAAACATTCAGTACTTC. The V call is TRBV11-2, the J call TRBJ2-4, with D possibly TRBD2 on 5 matching bases. V was pared by 3 bases and J by 2 bases, with 11 bases between. This CDR3 spans 15 amino acids. Germline CDR1 SGHAT, CDR2 FQNNGV. The variable domain in full, completed from reference TRBV11-2 and TRBJ2-4, reads EAGVAQSPRYKIIEKRQSVAFWCNPISGHATLYWYQQILGQGPKLLIQFQNNGVVDDSQLPKDRFSAERLKGVDSTLKIQPAKLEDSAVYLCASSLPGKSKNIQYFGAGTRLSVL.

The V gene is TRBV28, the J gene TRBJ1-5; 8 nucleotides match TRBD1. Germline lookup yields CDR1 MDHEN and CDR2 SYDVKM. V dropped 6 bases and J dropped 2; count of bases not matched to a gene: 0. CDR3 length equals 13 residues. The DNA of the CDR3 is TGTGCCAGCAGGACAGGGGGCAATCAGCCCCAGCATTTT. This sequence encodes CASRTGGNQPQHF.

This chain uses TRBV19 with TRBJ1-6; D gene unclear. Germline values: CDR1 LNHDA, CDR2 SQIVND (reference sequence). This CDR3 is built from 12 residues. Trimming stripped 7 bases from V and 11 bases from J, with 12 bases between. In DNA form, the CDR3 reads TGTGCCAGTACCCCCCCGGGTCCACCCCTCCACTTT. This gives the protein CASTPPGPPLHF.

The chain joins TRBV11-2 to TRBJ2-2; 7 bases match TRBD1. V was pared by 0 bases and J by 4 bases, with 8 bases of the junction left unmatched. The CDR3 consists of 17 residues. CDR1 SGHAT and CDR2 FQNNGV come from the germline V gene. As DNA, the CDR3 is TGTGCCAGCAGCTTAGATCCGGTACAGGGGCGCACCGGGGAGCTGTTTTTT. Residues: CASSLDPVQGRTGELFF.

The chain combines TRBV7-9 with TRBJ1-1, with TRBD1 as a possible D gene (5 bases). V was shortened by 3 bases and J by 3 bases, with 11 bases between the two germline ends. The CDR3 length is 14 residues. Germline lookup yields CDR1 SEHNR and CDR2 FQNEAQ (reference sequence). The chain's CDR3 is CASSFWTTDTEAFF. The DNA for the CDR3 is TGTGCCAGCAGCTTCTGGACAACGGACACTGAAGCTTTCTTT.

The gene calls are TRBV19 and TRBJ1-4; D unresolved. The CDR3 is made up of 13 amino acids. Trimming stripped 5 bases from V and 8 bases from J, with 12 bases between. Germline CDR1 reads LNHDA; CDR2 reads SQIVND (reference sequence). The CDR3 bases are TGTGCCAGTAGTGCCTTCGAGCCGGAAAAACTGTTTTTT. As protein: CASSAFEPEKLFF.

By share of the sample, this clone is medium-sized. Additional DNA sequences in this sample encode the identical CDR3. CDR3 nucleotide sequence: TGTGCCAGCAGTTTAGCGGGGGGTCCCCCCGGGGAGCTGTTTTTT. Its protein product is CASSLAGGPPGELFF. This chain joins TRBV27 and TRBJ2-2, with 8 nucleotides matching TRBD2. With V trimmed by 2 bases and J by 6 bases, 5 bases remained unmatched. The CDR3 runs to 15 residues. In germline, CDR1 is MNHEY, CDR2 SMNVEV (reference sequence).

The rearrangement joins TRBV6-5 to TRBJ2-7; TRBD1 matches at 7 bases. The trim removed 5 bases at V and 1 base at J, leaving 5 bases unmatched. The germline V gene has CDR1 MNHEY and CDR2 SVGAGI. The length of the CDR3 is 14 residues. CDR3 sequence (DNA): TGTGCCAGCAGTACTGGGGACAGATCCTACGAGCAGTACTTC. Its translation: CASSTGDRSYEQYF.

J is TRBJ2-5 and V is TRBV2, with TRBD2 matching 13 bases. V was pared by 2 bases and J by 5 bases, with 2 bases of the junction left unmatched. Looked up from germline, CDR1 is SNHLY and CDR2 is FYNNEI. The CDR3 is 15 amino acids. The CDR3 spells CASSEILAGGETQYF. CDR3 coding DNA: TGTGCCAGCAGTGAAATACTAGCGGGAGGGGAGACCCAGTACTTC.

V is TRBV28 and J is TRBJ2-7, with TRBD2 identical over 10 bases. The CDR3 is 14 residues long. Germline V lookup: CDR1 MDHEN, CDR2 SYDVKM. The ends lost 6 bases at V and 5 bases at J; junction bases unmatched: 7. In DNA, the CDR3 is TGTGCCAGCAGGGCCGGGACTAGCGTCAACGAGCAGTACTTC. Amino acids: CASRAGTSVNEQYF.

The chain carries TRBV24-1 and TRBJ2-1; D is unclear. Trimming stripped 5 bases from V and 10 bases from J, with 11 bases between. Germline V gene data show CDR1 as KGHDR and CDR2 as SFDVKD. CDR3 length equals 12 residues. The chain's CDR3 is CATSAPTGEQFF. The CDR3 DNA sequence: TGTGCCACCAGTGCTCCGACTGGAGAGCAGTTCTTC.

The V and J genes are TRBV28 and TRBJ2-7; TRBD2 aligns across 9 bases. Trimming took 7 bases from V and 6 from J; bases not matched to a gene: 13. In germline, CDR1 is MDHEN, CDR2 SYDVKM. The length of the CDR3 is 15 residues. The CDR3: CASTIPASGTSEQYF. CDR3 DNA sequence: TGTGCCAGCACCATACCGGCTAGCGGGACTTCCGAGCAGTACTTC. Full variable domain (rest looked up from reference TRBV28 and TRBJ2-7): DVKVTQSSRYLVKRTGEKVFLECVQDMDHENMFWYRQDPGLGLRLIYFSYDVKMKEKGDIPEGYSVSREKKERFSLILESASTNQTSMYLCASTIPASGTSEQYFGPGTRLTVT.

This chain links TRBV19 with TRBJ2-7, with TRBD2 as a possible D gene (5 bases). The CDR3 has 14 residues. V lost 2 bases and J 2 bases, leaving 10 bases between the germline ends. Per germline, CDR1 LNHDA and CDR2 SQIVND (reference sequence). CDR3 sequence (DNA): TGTGCCAGTAGTATAAGGTCCGGGGCCTACGAGCAGTACTTC. It encodes CASSIRSGAYEQYF. The full variable domain, completed using reference TRBV19 and TRBJ2-7, is DGGITQSPKYLFRKEGQNVTLSCEQNLNHDAMYWYRQDPGQGLRLIYYSQIVNDFQKGDIAEGYSVSREKKESFPLTVTSAQKNPTAFYLCASSIRSGAYEQYFGPGTRLTVT.